Presented here are 13 T cell receptor beta chains from one specimen sequenced in a study of Ad26.COV2.S vaccination and SARS-CoV-2 variants. Described treatment: about 20 received Ad26.COV2.S at low or high dose, single or two shots; about 5 received placebo; per-sample allocation not given. At day 63 after the first vaccine or placebo injection, samples were drawn. Data came from immunoSEQ multiplex PCR; TCRdb stores just in-frame clones and leaves some out. The profile covers fewer than 400,000 clones, with around nine tenths appearing a single time and 1.5% to 2% taken by the ten largest. The sample consisted of peripheral blood, taken in a trial of Ad26.COV2.S vaccine versus placebo. Receptors were obtained from a person between 18 and 59 years old who received the Ad26.COV2.S COVID-19 vaccine or a placebo.

This clone turned up a few times. This chain connects TRBV9 to TRBJ2-1; D is unresolved. Trimming left V 0 bases short and J 4 bases short, with 5 bases between. Germline-derived CDR1 and CDR2 are SGDLS and YYNGEE. The CDR3 extends over 13 amino acids. CDR3 amino acids: CASSVVGYNEQFF. The CDR3 DNA reads as TGTGCCAGCAGCGTAGTTGGTTACAATGAGCAGTTCTTC.

The rearrangement links TRBV30 to TRBJ1-3; possibly TRBD1 for D (6 bases). The germline CDR1 and CDR2 sequences are GTSNPN and SVGIG (reference sequence). The CDR3 is 14 amino acids. V lost 1 base to trimming and J lost 4 bases, with 11 bases between them. CDR3 amino acids: CAWSATGGGNTIYF. The CDR3 DNA reads TGTGCCTGGAGTGCGACGGGGGGCGGAAACACCATATATTTT.

The J gene is TRBJ2-7, the V gene TRBV5-6, with no clear D. Trimming shortened V by 6 bases and J by 3 bases, and 16 bases separated the two germline ends. The CDR3 covers 14 residues. Germline lookup yields CDR1 SGHDT and CDR2 YYEEEE. The CDR3 coding sequence is TGTGCCAGCAACCAAGATGCAGGATTCTACGAGCAGTACTTC. Amino acid sequence: CASNQDAGFYEQYF.

The chain has TRBV5-1 and TRBJ1-2; the D is unclear. The V and J ends lost 4 bases and 6 bases respectively, with 10 bases between them. Germline V lookup: CDR1 SGHRS, CDR2 YFSETQ. The CDR3 is 12 amino acids. CDR3 DNA sequence: TGCGCCAGCAGCCCCGCCGGGGATGGCTACACCTTC. The encoded protein is CASSPAGDGYTF.

The rearrangement joins TRBV7-8 to TRBJ2-7; 9 nucleotides match TRBD2. Germline CDR1 reads SGHVS; CDR2 reads FQNEAQ. The CDR3 loop spans 18 amino acids. V was clipped by 1 base and J by 2 bases; unmatched bases: 12. The CDR3 reads CASSLEAAGGVGTYEQYF. The CDR3 nucleotides read TGTGCCAGCAGCTTAGAAGCAGCGGGAGGCGTCGGAACCTACGAGCAGTACTTC.

This sequence joins TRBV14 and TRBJ1-2; D ambiguous. Trimming removed 1 base at V and 4 bases at J, with 13 bases between. The CDR3 length is 15 residues. From germline, CDR1 is SGHDN and CDR2 FVKESK. The CDR3 reads CASSQAGINRYGYTF. CDR3 DNA sequence: TGTGCCAGCAGCCAAGCCGGCATAAACCGCTATGGCTACACCTTC.

A word on this clone: The identical CDR3 is also encoded by other nucleotide sequences in the sample. The CDR3 is CASSLGPGNTIYF. CDR3 DNA: TGTGCCAGCAGCTTGGGGCCTGGAAACACCATATATTTT. This rearrangement joins TRBV7-9 to TRBJ1-3, with D maybe TRBD1 (5 bases). The CDR3 contains 13 residues. V was trimmed by 3 bases and J by 2 bases, leaving 5 bases between them. From germline, CDR1 is SEHNR and CDR2 FQNEAQ (reference sequence).

The chain is built from TRBV7-2 and TRBJ2-7, with 7 bases that match TRBD2. The germline gives CDR1 SGHTA, CDR2 FQGNSA. V lost 2 bases, J lost 0 bases, and 4 bases stayed unmatched. The length of the CDR3 is 15 residues. CDR3 bases: TGTGCCAGCAGCTTATCTAGCGGAAACTCCTACGAGCAGTACTTC. Amino acid sequence: CASSLSSGNSYEQYF.

The chain has TRBV7-8 and TRBJ2-5; 7 bases agree with TRBD2. The germline CDR1 and CDR2 sequences are SGHVS and FQNEAQ. The V segment lost 0 bases and the J segment 2 bases; nucleotides outside the gene matches: 6. The CDR3 spans 16 residues. In nucleotides, the CDR3 is TGTGCCAGCAGCTTAGCGCCGGGGGGAATACAAGAGACCCAGTACTTC. This encodes CASSLAPGGIQETQYF.

In this sample, this clone turned up once. The gene calls are TRBV5-1 and TRBJ2-3; 9 bases fit TRBD1. J was trimmed by 2 bases and V by 1 base; bases with no gene match: 5. Germline V gives CDR1 SGHRS, CDR2 YFSETQ. This CDR3 comprises 16 residues. CDR3 region: CASSLKGTGNTDTQYF. The DNA of the CDR3 is TGCGCCAGCAGCTTGAAAGGGACAGGGAACACAGATACGCAGTATTTT.

The chain recombines TRBV12-5 with TRBJ2-2; TRBD1 or TRBD2 may be the D gene (5 bases each). The CDR3 runs 12 residues. Germline V CDR1 and CDR2: LGHNT, FRNRAP. Trimming left V 6 bases short and J 6 bases short, with 8 bases between. The CDR3, as DNA: TGTGCTAGTGGGGGGGACGCCGGGGAGCTGTTTTTT. Translation: CASGGDAGELFF.

The chain recombines TRBV7-9 with TRBJ2-1; D might be TRBD2 (6 bases). The CDR3 contains 13 residues. Trimming removed 5 bases from V and 8 bases from J, with 13 bases in between. Germline assignment: CDR1 SEHNR and CDR2 FQNEAQ (reference sequence). The CDR3 bases are TGTGCCAGCAGCGACTTTGAGCGGGATGAGCAGTTCTTC. Translating it yields CASSDFERDEQFF. Together with reference TRBV7-9 and TRBJ2-1, the CDR3 gives the full variable domain: DTGVSQNPRHKITKRGQNVTFRCDPISEHNRLYWYRQTLGQGPEFLTYFQNEAQLEKSRLLSDRFSAERPKGSFSTLEIQRTEQGDSAMYLCASSDFERDEQFFGPGTRLTVL.

The genes are TRBV5-4 and TRBJ2-7, with 10 bases identical to TRBD1. Germline V gene sequence: CDR1 SGHNT, CDR2 YYREEE (reference sequence). This CDR3 contains 16 residues. With 3 bases clipped from V and 1 base from J, the junction kept 7 bases outside the gene matches. CDR3 in DNA: TGTGCCAGCAGCTCCCAGGGACAGGGGAAGTCCTACGAGCAGTACTTC. It encodes CASSSQGQGKSYEQYF.